The 18 T cell receptor beta chains presented below share a single source sample, sequenced in a study of T-cell memory formation after mild COVID-19. From the 5' RACE reads, TCRdb called clonotypes with MiXCR, one entry per CDR3 protein. The table includes more than 400,000 distinct CDR3 sequences, 18% detected once. Sequencing was done on a sample of PBMCs or a T cell subset sorted from them (not recorded which). The receptors were gathered from an adult woman who had mild COVID-19 (a few samples of this study predate the infection). Cell type and time point are not known.

The gene calls are TRBV18 and TRBJ2-7; the D is unclear. V lost 2 bases and J 5 bases, leaving 13 bases between the germline ends. There are 14 residues in the CDR3. CDR1 and CDR2 (germline): KGHSH, LQKENI. The CDR3 sequence is CASSPLPLGDEQYF. The CDR3 coding sequence is TGTGCCAGCTCACCATTGCCTCTCGGCGACGAGCAGTACTTC. Full variable domain (outside the CDR3, taken from reference TRBV18 and TRBJ2-7): NAGVMQNPRHLVRRRGQEARLRCSPMKGHSHVYWYRQLPEEGLKFMVYLQKENIIDESGMPKERFSAEFPKEGPSILRIQQVVRGDSAAYFCASSPLPLGDEQYFGPGTRLTVT.

This sequence joins TRBV20-1 and TRBJ2-4, with 9 bases lining up with TRBD2. The junction had 4 bases not matched to a gene; V was cut back by 4 bases and J by 0 bases. CDR3 length: 15 amino acids. CDR1 is DFQATT, CDR2 SNEGSKA, per germline (reference sequence). CDR3 amino acids: CSATLAGLAKNIQYF. CDR3 sequence (DNA): TGCAGTGCTACTCTAGCGGGGCTAGCCAAAAACATTCAGTACTTC.

This clonotype was recorded a few times. This chain links TRBV5-1 with TRBJ2-3; maybe TRBD1 (6 bases). The V end was cut by 4 bases, the J end by 2 bases, with 23 bases between. Germline CDR1 SGHRS, CDR2 YFSETQ. The CDR3 length is 18 residues. The CDR3 nucleotides read TGCGCCAGCAGCAGAGCTCCTTCAGTGGGGGCTACCACAGATACGCAGTATTTT. It codes for CASSRAPSVGATTDTQYF.

Only a few counts were recorded for this clonotype. The chain uses TRBV4-1 and TRBJ1-2; 7 bases align to TRBD1. The CDR3 is 17 residues long. Germline V CDR1 and CDR2: MGHRA, YSYEKL. The ends lost 1 base at V and 1 base at J; junction bases unmatched: 9. CDR3 sequence reads: CASSQVLKGAGNYGYTF. In DNA form, the CDR3 reads TGCGCCAGCAGCCAAGTTCTCAAGGGGGCGGGTAACTATGGCTACACCTTC.

The chain has TRBV20-1 and TRBJ2-7; D unresolved. V lost 2 bases and J 2 bases, leaving 7 bases between the germline ends. This CDR3 has 12 residues. In germline, CDR1 is DFQATT, CDR2 SNEGSKA (reference sequence). This CDR3 is CSARLSAYEQYF. In DNA, the CDR3 is TGCAGTGCTAGACTAAGCGCCTACGAGCAGTACTTC.

This clonotype appeared many times. The rearrangement uses TRBV7-8 and TRBJ2-7; no clear D. V gave up 1 base and J gave up 4 bases, with 11 bases separating them. CDR3 size: 14 residues. Germline lookup yields CDR1 SGHVS and CDR2 FQNEAQ. CDR3 sequence reads: CASSLGPTAYEQYF. The CDR3 nucleotides read TGTGCCAGCAGCTTAGGACCAACCGCGTACGAGCAGTACTTC.

This clonotype was recorded a few times. The chain's CDR3 is CASSQDPGHPYGYTF. CDR3 nucleotides: TGCGCCAGCAGCCAAGACCCGGGACACCCCTATGGCTACACCTTC. The V and J genes are TRBV4-1 and TRBJ1-2; the D gene is possibly TRBD1 (6 bases). The CDR3 runs 15 residues. V was shortened by 0 bases and J by 4 bases, with 12 bases between the two germline ends. CDR1 is MGHRA and CDR2 is YSYEKL in the germline V gene.

Worth noting for this clonotype: The junction differs from germline at one of its ends, possibly a read error. The V and J genes are TRBV7-7 and TRBJ2-2, with TRBD2 identical over 7 bases. Germline-derived CDR1 and CDR2 are SSHAT and FNYEAQ (reference sequence). This CDR3 has 15 amino acids. The DNA of the CDR3 is TGTGCTAGCAGCTGGGAGGGGCCGAACACCGGGGAGCTGTTTTTT. This encodes CASSWEGPNTGELFF.

Ten or more counts support this clonotype. The chain carries TRBV9 and TRBJ2-3; D is undetermined. The V end lost 0 bases, the J end lost 1 base, and 9 bases lay between the germline ends. This CDR3 comprises 15 residues. The germline V gene encodes CDR1 SGDLS and CDR2 YYNGEE. CDR3 nucleotide sequence: TGTGCCAGCAGCGTAGAAGGTTTAGGCACAGATACGCAGTATTTT. It specifies CASSVEGLGTDTQYF.

The chain combines TRBV4-1 with TRBJ2-7; no reliable D call. V lost 0 bases and J 4 bases, leaving 7 bases between the germline ends. From germline, CDR1 is MGHRA and CDR2 YSYEKL. This CDR3 comprises 13 residues. This CDR3 reads CASSQELSYEQYF. The CDR3 DNA follows: TGCGCCAGCAGCCAAGAGTTGTCGTACGAGCAGTACTTC.

This clonotype was counted many times. The gene calls are TRBV30 and TRBJ1-5; D uncertain. Germline CDR1 is GTSNPN and CDR2 is SVGIG (reference sequence). This CDR3 contains 12 residues. Trimming took off 0 bases at V and 7 bases at J, with 7 bases between the two ends. The CDR3 nucleotides read TGTGCCTGGAGTGTACAAGGCCAGCCCCAGCATTTT. Translated: CAWSVQGQPQHF.

The rearrangement joins TRBV20-1 to TRBJ2-5; D gene uncertain. The V end lost 0 bases, the J end lost 0 bases, and 20 bases lay between the germline ends. Germline CDR1 and CDR2: DFQATT and SNEGSKA (reference sequence). This CDR3 spans 18 amino acids. Written as DNA, the CDR3 is TGCAGTGCTAGAGAGTCTAGATCATCCTGGCATTACCAAGAGACCCAGTACTTC. This gives the protein CSARESRSSWHYQETQYF.

This clonotype has ten or more counts. J is TRBJ1-5 and V is TRBV4-2; 7 bases align to TRBD1. This CDR3 spans 15 amino acids. Germline loops: CDR1 LGHNA, CDR2 YNFKEQ. The junction had 8 bases not matched to a gene; V was cut back by 5 bases and J by 4 bases. The CDR3 nucleotides are TGTGCCAGCAGCGGGTCAGGGGGAGGTAATCAGCCCCAGCATTTT. This sequence encodes CASSGSGGGNQPQHF.

This clonotype was counted ten times or more. This chain uses TRBV27 with TRBJ1-6; no clear D. V lost 6 bases and J 5 bases, leaving 2 bases between the germline ends. This CDR3 is 11 amino acids long. The germline V gene encodes CDR1 MNHEY and CDR2 SMNVEV (reference sequence). The CDR3 coding sequence is TGTGCCAGCAGGAATAATTCACCCCTCCACTTT. It codes for CASRNNSPLHF.

A few counts support this clonotype. The chain is built from TRBV20-1 and TRBJ2-3, with TRBD1 matching 9 bases. Germline CDR1 DFQATT, CDR2 SNEGSKA (reference sequence). The ends lost 5 bases at V and 4 bases at J; junction bases unmatched: 10. The length of the CDR3 is 15 residues. The CDR3 loop is CSAPDRGGAPDTQYF. For the CDR3, the DNA is TGCAGTGCTCCGGACAGGGGTGGGGCACCAGATACGCAGTATTTT.

This clonotype was found a few times. The rearrangement links TRBV24-1 to TRBJ2-1, with a weak D call TRBD1 (6 bases). Trimming took 2 bases from V and 0 from J, leaving 19 bases between them. The CDR3 covers 19 residues. Germline values: CDR1 KGHDR, CDR2 SFDVKD. The CDR3 bases are TGTGCCACCAGTGATTCGGGACATCGGGGACCCAGCTCCTACAATGAGCAGTTCTTC. Its translation is CATSDSGHRGPSSYNEQFF.

The chain joins TRBV11-2 to TRBJ2-2; D gene unclear. Germline CDR1 reads SGHAT; CDR2 reads FQNNGV. The CDR3 is 13 residues long. Trimming pared 7 bases from V and 0 bases from J, leaving 6 bases between. CDR3 coding DNA: TGTGCCAGCACCTCCACGAACACCGGGGAGCTGTTTTTT. Translated: CASTSTNTGELFF.

This clonotype was counted many times. V gene TRBV11-2 combines with J gene TRBJ2-3; TRBD2 matches at 14 bases. Germline CDR1 SGHAT, CDR2 FQNNGV. The ends lost 3 bases at V and 6 bases at J; junction bases unmatched: 2. The CDR3 has 15 amino acids. CDR3 DNA sequence: TGTGCCAGCAGCTTGACTAGCGGGGGGGCCGATACGCAGTATTTT. Translation gives CASSLTSGGADTQYF.